This T cell receptor (beta chain) was documented in a study of T cell responses to AZD1222 COVID-19 vaccine. Study observations and caveats: AZD1222 recipients seropositive at baseline numbered only 5 or 6. Most donors were white British, females outnumbered males, and clonal diversity was possibly underestimated. With dominance at 160-218 and 743-854, vaccine-associated CD4 TCRs spanned spike. Unmutated variant regions are reportedly the target of nearly half of TCRs that are spike-specific.

Trimming shortened V by 0 bases and J by 0 bases, and 7 bases separated the two germline ends. Germline V gene data show CDR1 as SGHRS and CDR2 as YFSETQ. The CDR3 length is 15 residues. Concerning this clone: Antigen unknown.

Using immunoSEQ multiplex PCR, the repertoire was profiled, and TCRdb retains in-frame clones only, with some absent. In the table there are 150,000 or so clones, about 90% of which are singletons. The V and J genes are TRBV5-1 and TRBJ1-3; TRBD1 is a possible D gene (5 bases). The sequenced sample was peripheral blood, obtained on day 0 of MenACWY control vaccination. This TCR was sampled from an adult in good health. The CDR3 reads CASSLGDASGNTIYF. As DNA, the CDR3 is TGCGCCAGCAGCTTGGGGGACGCCTCTGGAAACACCATATATTTT.